These 19 T cell receptor beta chains came from one sample sequenced in a study of blood T cells in healthy people across ages. A second 7 to 11 cycle PCR used barcoded and J-beta primers. Each CDR3 protein gets one entry after TCRdb re-called the 5' RACE reads with MiXCR. Of around 1,000,000 distinct CDR3 sequences detected, roughly two fifths appear once; the ten largest clones hold roughly 14%. Sequencing was performed on blood. The receptors here all came from a man younger than 35 in good health.

This clonotype occurred a few times. V gene TRBV12-3 or TRBV12-4 combines with J gene TRBJ2-3; D ambiguous. Trimming removed 0 bases at V and 10 bases at J, with 5 bases between. CDR3 length: 11 residues. CDR3 sequence: CASSLADAQYF. CDR3 nucleotides: TGTGCCAGCAGTTTAGCCGATGCGCAGTATTTT.

The gene calls are TRBV5-1 and TRBJ1-1, with 7 positions matching TRBD1. The germline gives CDR1 SGHRS, CDR2 YFSETQ. V shed 4 bases, J shed 1 base, and the junction held 4 bases outside the gene matches. The CDR3 has 14 amino acids. In nucleotides, the CDR3 is TGCGCCAGCAGCCAGGGACAGCAGAACACTGAAGCTTTCTTT. This sequence encodes CASSQGQQNTEAFF.

V and J are TRBV5-4 and TRBJ2-2, with 8 bases identical to TRBD2. With V trimmed by 2 bases and J by 6 bases, 6 bases remained unmatched. The CDR3 runs to 15 residues. The V gene's germline CDR1 is SGHNT and CDR2 YYREEE (reference sequence). The CDR3 coding sequence is TGTGCCAGCAGCTTACAAGTTAGCGGGGCCGGGGAGCTGTTTTTT. Translation: CASSLQVSGAGELFF.

The chain is built from TRBV12-3 or TRBV12-4 and TRBJ1-5, with TRBD1 as a possible D gene (5 bases). The CDR3 spans 14 residues. The germline V and J ends were trimmed by 2 bases and 3 bases, with 8 bases remaining between them. The CDR3 is CASSLTRDNQPQHF. The CDR3 DNA is TGTGCCAGCAGTTTAACCAGGGACAATCAGCCCCAGCATTTT.

The chain joins TRBV29-1 to TRBJ1-3; D not resolved. The CDR3 contains 12 residues. Germline V CDR1 and CDR2: SQVTM, ANQGSEA. V shed 6 bases and J shed 0 bases, with 6 bases lying between them. The CDR3 loop reads CSVAHSGNTIYF. The DNA of the CDR3 is TGCAGCGTGGCCCACTCTGGAAACACCATATATTTT.

The chain uses TRBV6-2 or TRBV6-3 and TRBJ2-7; D tentatively reads TRBD1 or TRBD2 (5 bases each). Germline assignment: CDR1 MNHEY and CDR2 SVGEGT. The CDR3 is 12 amino acids. V was clipped by 0 bases and J by 9 bases, with 9 bases between them. The CDR3 region is CASSYSGTRQYF. The CDR3 DNA follows: TGTGCCAGCAGTTACTCGGGGACGAGGCAGTACTTC.

The rearrangement uses TRBV10-3 and TRBJ1-1; TRBD1 agrees at 9 bases. CDR3 length: 13 residues. Unmatched junction bases numbered 4, after V lost 6 bases and J lost 5 bases. The germline gives CDR1 ENHRY, CDR2 SYGVKD. The CDR3 nucleotides are TGTGCCATCAGGGGGGACAGGGTTACTGAAGCTTTCTTT. Protein sequence: CAIRGDRVTEAFF.

This clonotype has only a few counts. The chain links TRBV27 to TRBJ2-5; D is perhaps TRBD1 (5 bases). V was clipped by 4 bases and J by 1 base, with 19 bases between them. Germline CDR1 reads MNHEY; CDR2 reads SMNVEV (reference sequence). The length of the CDR3 is 17 residues. The CDR3 sequence is CASSSLFETAVQETQYF. In nucleotides, the CDR3 is TGTGCCAGCAGTTCACTTTTCGAGACAGCAGTCCAAGAGACCCAGTACTTC.

This clonotype was observed a handful of times. J is TRBJ2-1 and V is TRBV5-1; 7 nucleotides line up with TRBD2. The CDR3 length is 15 residues. The trim removed 0 bases at V and 3 bases at J, leaving 3 bases unmatched. The germline V gene encodes CDR1 SGHRS and CDR2 YFSETQ. CDR3 in amino acids: CASSLDGTNYNEQFF. CDR3 nucleotide sequence: TGCGCCAGCAGCTTGGACGGGACTAACTACAATGAGCAGTTCTTC. The full variable domain, in which reference TRBV5-1 and TRBJ2-1 provide the parts outside the CDR3, is KAGVTQTPRYLIKTRGQQVTLSCSPISGHRSVSWYQQTPGQGLQFLFEYFSETQRNKGNFPGRFSGRQFSNSRSEMNVSTLELGDSALYLCASSLDGTNYNEQFFGPGTRLTVL.

The rearrangement uses TRBV28 and TRBJ2-3, with no clear D. CDR3 length: 14 amino acids. CDR1 is MDHEN and CDR2 is SYDVKM in the germline V gene. V lost 6 bases and J lost 1, with 11 bases in between. In DNA, the CDR3 is TGTGCCAGCAGGCCCGGCCGACGCACAGATACGCAGTATTTT. It is translated as CASRPGRRTDTQYF.

This clonotype has more than one count but fewer than ten. The J gene is TRBJ2-1, the V gene TRBV11-3; D not certain. The CDR3 loop spans 16 amino acids. Looked up from germline, CDR1 is SGHNT and CDR2 is YENEEA. Trimming pared 1 base from V and 0 bases from J, leaving 10 bases between. The CDR3 DNA reads TGTGCCAGCAGCTTAGGAGCAGCCTACTCCTACAATGAGCAGTTCTTC. Encoded protein: CASSLGAAYSYNEQFF.

This clonotype turned up a few times. J is TRBJ2-1 and V is TRBV6-2 or TRBV6-3; 12 bases line up with TRBD1. The CDR3 length is 17 residues. The V gene's germline CDR1 is MNHEY and CDR2 SVGEGT. V lost 0 bases, J lost 7 bases, and 7 bases stayed unmatched. CDR3 DNA sequence: TGTGCCAGCAGTTACTCGAGGGACAGGGGGCGATTGAATGAGCAGTTCTTC. Protein product: CASSYSRDRGRLNEQFF.

V gene TRBV19 combines with J gene TRBJ2-3; D may match TRBD1 or TRBD2 (6 bases each). Trimming removed 0 bases at V and 1 base at J, with 11 bases between. From germline, CDR1 is LNHDA and CDR2 SQIVND (reference sequence). This CDR3 has 16 amino acids. CDR3 nucleotide sequence: TGTGCCAGTAGTATAGATTGGGGGGCCGGCACAGATACGCAGTATTTT. It encodes CASSIDWGAGTDTQYF.

The CDR3 DNA reads as TGTGCCAGCAGTTTATCCTTCGGAGTCGAGGGCACAGATACGCAGTATTTT. Its translation: CASSLSFGVEGTDTQYF. The chain has TRBV6-2 or TRBV6-3 and TRBJ2-3; D ambiguous. The germline V and J ends were trimmed by 4 bases and 1 base, with 18 bases remaining between them. The CDR3 extends over 17 amino acids. Germline V gene data show CDR1 as MNHEY and CDR2 as SVGEGT.

V is TRBV20-1 and J is TRBJ2-1, with D tentatively TRBD1 (6 bases). The germline gives CDR1 DFQATT, CDR2 SNEGSKA (reference sequence). V was trimmed by 4 bases and J by 0 bases, leaving 16 bases between them. This CDR3 region has 16 residues. The CDR3 protein is CSAIRPQGISYNEQFF. CDR3 in DNA: TGCAGTGCTATTCGCCCACAGGGAATCTCCTACAATGAGCAGTTCTTC.

This clonotype turned up a few times. The chain joins TRBV9 to TRBJ1-6; the D gene is possibly TRBD1 (5 bases). The germline V gene encodes CDR1 SGDLS and CDR2 YYNGEE. Trimming took 6 bases from V and 1 from J, leaving 8 bases between them. This CDR3 is built from 14 residues. CDR3 bases: TGTGCCAGCAAAGAGGGGTCCTATAATTCACCCCTCCACTTT. It yields the protein CASKEGSYNSPLHF.

V gene TRBV12-3 or TRBV12-4 combines with J gene TRBJ2-2; D gene ambiguous. This CDR3 is 12 amino acids long. With 11 bases removed from V and 3 bases from J, the gap between germline ends came to 10 bases. CDR3 protein: CAAGQHTGELFF. The DNA for the CDR3 is TGTGCCGCCGGGCAGCACACCGGGGAGCTGTTTTTT.

The rearrangement joins TRBV27 to TRBJ2-3, with no clear D. The CDR3 is 13 residues long. In germline, CDR1 is MNHEY, CDR2 SMNVEV (reference sequence). With 5 bases removed from V and 3 bases from J, the gap between germline ends came to 9 bases. The DNA of the CDR3 is TGTGCCAGCAGTGTCGTATTGACAGATACGCAGTATTTT. Translation gives CASSVVLTDTQYF.

The rearrangement links TRBV29-1 to TRBJ1-4; D is possibly TRBD1 (5 bases). V was pared by 2 bases and J by 7 bases, with 14 bases between. The CDR3 covers 14 residues. CDR1 is SQVTM and CDR2 is ANQGSEA in the germline V gene. CDR3 residues: CSVEPRQGSEKLFF. The CDR3 coding sequence is TGCAGCGTTGAACCGCGGCAGGGCTCTGAAAAACTGTTTTTT.